This TCR beta chain was recorded in a study of cytomegalovirus exposure and HLA in healthy donors (dated by TCRdb to about 2017). Looking at the study overall: An earlier analysis of some 600 of the donors reported 276 Gb of sequence data and about 120 million unique TCR beta sequences obtained from approximately 180 million T cells. In an earlier analysis of several hundred of the donors, high-throughput TCR beta sequencing was used to judge whether each TCR beta V gene segment behaved as functional or pseudogenic. The number of donors typed differed by locus, with about 629-630 for A, B, C, DRB1 and DQB1, around 500 for DQA1, 600 to 610 for DPA1, and 450 to 480 for DPB1. The later analysis used no new phenotypic data to find candidate immune exposures, relying instead on TCR beta sequences and their occurrence across donors. The T cell repertoires of several hundred subjects were profiled by immunosequencing and related to cytomegalovirus serostatus. HLA typing included class I and class II loci at four-digit resolution. An early release covering about 600 HLA-typed donors comprised approximately 300 gigabases of sequencing data and 85 million to 100 million unique TCR sequences. High-throughput TCR immunosequencing, statistical association of individual TCRs with disease status, and machine learning were combined to predict cytomegalovirus infection status. A later analysis re-examined previously published TCR beta repertoires from several hundred donors and added high-resolution HLA genotyping to investigate patterns of TCR occurrence. Along with the roughly 610-subject first cohort, a separate validation cohort of 120 different subjects was used. Every discovery cohort repertoire had been produced on one sequencing platform. A later genetic analysis took genome-wide SNP genotypes for about 55% of the 666 donors and used that subset as a discovery cohort. The genetic ancestry cluster associated with self-reported Caucasian donors included about 84% of the 398 genotyped donors. The aim of the study was to test whether cataloging public T cell receptors could identify signatures of past pathogen exposure. Roughly 5 DR-DQ haplotypes were handled as single units for association and clustering because linkage in the cohort was strong. Among roughly 400 genotyped donors of the cohort, an average of around 240,000 unique TCR beta nucleotide sequences was sequenced per donor, of which 15% to 20% were non-productive. Donor age, sex, ethnicity and CMV serostatus were compiled together with the repertoire data.

In the case of this clone: The specificity of this receptor is unknown. The sample holds no much larger clone one base away, and base qualities are not on file.

The full study reports these points: A later analysis found that TCR association rates varied across HLA loci, with DRB1 alleles showing the most associated TCRs and HLA-C alleles the fewest. The classifier was reported to diagnose cytomegalovirus status with high specificity and sensitivity in both the original cohort and the validation cohort. Correlated functional status among segregating V segments might be attributable to linkage disequilibrium, but an unknown experimental factor could not be ruled out. Sequencing depth was assumed to be roughly uniform across donors in the presence/absence analyses, though that assumption may not hold. HLA typing was unavailable for some donors at each locus, so association tests used only the typed subset. According to a later genetic analysis, donors in an Asian-associated ancestry cluster had fewer N-insertions in productive TCRs than the approximately 700-donor mean. Assigning TCR associations to individual alleles was difficult when HLA alleles, especially DR and DQ, strongly co-occurred. The only immune exposure information available for the cohort was CMV serostatus. According to a later analysis, parvovirus B19, influenza, CMV and Epstein-Barr virus appeared linked to several top co-occurrence clusters. A later analysis associated about 17,000 TCR beta sequences with specific HLA alleles at a false discovery rate of 0.05. While some public TCRs were present in many individuals, most TCR sequences turned up only very rarely across donors. The cohort was sequenced for TCR beta chains only, and without alpha or paired-chain data the features that could be detected were limited. According to a later analysis, most CMV-associated TCR beta chains appeared to be HLA-restricted, and the HLA associations seemed to be driven largely by CMV exposure. Compared with equally common non-associated chains, HLA-associated TCR beta chains in a later analysis were more clonally expanded and had lower generation probabilities. Seventeen rarely observed V segments, including chromosome 9 orphons, were excluded from the earlier analysis of some 590 of the donors because counts were too low. In the study, about 150 TCR beta chains were listed as associated with cytomegalovirus. Some IMGT-functional V segments, including TRBV6-2 and TRBV6-3, could not be told apart with the 87-base-pair reads, so those segments were excluded. Three of the identified cytomegalovirus-associated TCR beta chains were confirmed in vitro to be specific for cytomegalovirus antigens. In an earlier analysis of more than 500 of the donors, most TCR beta V segments appeared in productive rearrangements about 90% or about 30% of the time, broadly matching IMGT annotations. An association between a missense DCLRE1C variant and V-gene and J-gene trimming of TCR beta chains was found in a later genetic analysis and replicated in an independent cohort. A group of highly shared sequence variants was considered likely to be a technical artifact of the sequencing pipeline. A further reported finding was that TCR beta sequences accurately predicted the HLA-A and HLA-B alleles for most subjects in the first cohort. According to the authors, the approach could potentially be generalized to other disease states and immunological phenotypes.

The cohort comprised 550 to 700 healthy bone marrow donors. All cohort members were sampled while nominally healthy, although unrecorded immune exposures were likely present. The donor was CMV seronegative and was included in the group of a few hundred seronegative cohort members. Every donor gave a peripheral blood sample, and the peripheral blood mononuclear cells from that sample were used for TCR beta sequencing. The Qiagen DNeasy Blood Extraction Kit was used to extract genomic DNA from the blood cell samples. The method was the immunoSEQ multiplex PCR assay. A mixture of 60 forward primers for TCR Vbeta segments and 13 reverse primers for TCR Jbeta segments was used in the multiplex PCR. The CDR3 region of rearranged TCR beta genes was amplified from genomic DNA with a multiplex PCR assay. On the Illumina HiSeq System, the amplified TCR beta libraries were sequenced as 87-base-pair reads. On the authors' methods: A later analysis counted about 80 million unique TCR beta chains across the 700 or so repertoires, and some 11 million of these chains were shared by at least two donors. Raw reads were error-corrected and collapsed into unique sequences with a nearest-neighbor algorithm that merged closely related sequences to remove PCR and sequencing errors. To assign V, D and J gene segments, CDR3 sequences were aligned to IMGT reference sequences. For a sequence to be retained, a match of at least six nucleotides was required to both a V gene segment and a J gene segment. A rearrangement was called productive if the CDR3 had no stop codons and remained in frame with V and J, and every other rearrangement was called non-productive. CDR3 was defined by IMGT convention, running from the second conserved V-encoded cysteine to the conserved J-encoded phenylalanine. The earlier analysis of a few hundred of the donors excluded any sequence lacking an unambiguous match to a single V gene segment. In an earlier analysis of 587 of the donors, V segments were called functional above 56.7% productive rearrangements and were called segregating when the between-donor standard deviation exceeded 5%. A statistical classification framework was built for diagnosing cytomegalovirus status from the catalog of TCR beta chain sequences. V and J gene assignment, in a later analysis, came from comparing TCR nucleotide sequences with IMGT/GENE-DB human TR gene sequences. The TCRdist pipeline was used in a later analysis to assign CDR3 sequences and most-parsimonious VDJ recombination scenarios. In a later analysis, each TCR beta chain was defined by its CDR3 amino acid sequence together with its V-gene family, and reads lacking a unique V-gene family were excluded. A later analysis removed 592 highly shared, low-generation-probability nucleotide sequences to deal with suspected cross-contamination and a sequencing artifact. In a later analysis, a clonal expansion index for each public chain was calculated from normalized within-repertoire ranks of inferred template counts. In a later analysis, generation probabilities were computed with a VDJ recombination model fitted to out-of-frame rearrangements, and the resulting probabilities were checked against IGoR. A later analysis scored TCR-TCR, TCR-HLA and TCR-CMV co-occurrence with hypergeometric tests, applying a repertoire-size bias correction to TCR pairs. In a later analysis, false discovery rates were estimated by permuting HLA or CMV assignments 20 times. In a later analysis, co-occurring TCRs were grouped using DBSCAN, and TCRdist sequence similarity was added for clustering within HLA-allele-positive subsets. Co-occurrence clustering excluded repertoires with fewer than 30,000 or more than 120,000 public chains, plus five with anomalous nucleotide sharing. TCRdb provides this immuneACCESS table in a form limited to in-frame rearrangements. Some clones are lacking; in checked studies, under half of them reflect an unresolved V gene, and why the rest are absent is not known. V, J and clone size are those of that table, while D and trimming were read from the DNA. The sample includes about 130,000 clones, with 78% observed a single time. The ten largest make up roughly 1.5% of the sample.

There are 14 amino acids in the CDR3, from cysteine to phenylalanine inclusive. Only the CDR3 DNA stays, 42 bases, in frame from base 1. Cut back by 5 bases and 4 bases, the V and J ends lie 12 bases apart. The germline V gene encodes CDR1 SGHAT and CDR2 FQNNGV. Sequencing was done on a sample of PBMCs. Rearrangement joined TRBV11-2 to TRBJ1-5; the D segment could be TRBD1, given 5 matching bases. This TCR came from a female donor in good health and CMV-seronegative. The bases are TGTGCCAGCAGCCTCTTAGGGGCGAATCAGCCCCAGCATTTT. Its product reads: CASSLLGANQPQHF.